Described below is a single TCR beta chain sequence and its context. Antigen: not known. Germline V gene data show CDR1 as SNHLY and CDR2 as FYNNEI. V lost 1 base, J lost 4 bases, and 10 bases lay in between. CDR3 length equals 14 residues. This entry is derived from a study of T cell repertoires in cytomegalovirus infection. Study-wide background: Evidence of both CMV infection and a matching HLA type came from public TCR beta signatures.

Study-wide results and caveats: HLA-C-restricted CMV clonotypes gave the most frequent clonotype in two of eight donors. The study identified carriers of CMV plus the relevant HLA from cumulative public TCR beta family frequency.

TCRdb passed the reads through MiXCR, listing each CDR3 protein once. This sample yields around 290,000 distinct CDR3 sequences, of which roughly 24% are seen a single time; approximately 15% belongs to the top ten. The chain carries TRBV2 and TRBJ2-5, with a weak D call TRBD2 (6 bases). This TCR derives from a human donor in good health (CMV status not recorded). Some clones in this sample may be carry-over from other donors' samples. The specimen was PBMCs. CDR3 residues: CASSEVISGETQYF. The DNA of the CDR3 is TGTGCCAGCAGTGAAGTAATTAGCGGAGAGACCCAGTACTTC.